This T cell receptor (beta chain) was identified in a study of response to subunit inactivated influenza vaccine. MiXCR was run by TCRdb on the RT-PCR reads, yielding one entry per CDR3 protein. The data hold around 480,000 distinct CDR3 sequences, with about 10% observed a single time. Findings of the study overall: Authors suggested each seasonal flu vaccination may recruit only limited numbers of new T cells.

A word on this clonotype: Its antigen remains unidentified.

Trimming pared 6 bases from V and 5 bases from J, leaving 14 bases between. Germline CDR1 ENHRY, CDR2 SYGVKD. The CDR3 is 13 residues long. The sequence derives from a man between 45 and 60 years old who received an inactivated influenza vaccine. The source was PBMCs from blood, collected around seven weeks after vaccination. The J gene is TRBJ2-7, the V gene TRBV10-3; a possible D gene is TRBD2 (5 bases). CDR3: CAISVEGRNEQYF. The CDR3 nucleotides read TGTGCCATCAGCGTCGAGGGCCGGAACGAGCAGTACTTC.